The entry that follows covers one TCR beta chain sequence. This table comes from immunoSEQ multiplex PCR, and its TCRdb copy is limited to in-frame clones, with some not included. In the table there are roughly 13,000 clones, 95% of which are singletons. This record comes from a study of technical replicates of blood from several donors. The sequenced sample consisted of PBMCs. This sequence was found in a human donor in good health.

CDR3 residues: CASSLRGQGADTQYF. CDR3 coding DNA: TGTGCCAGCAGCTTGCGGGGACAGGGGGCAGATACGCAGTATTTT. The J gene is TRBJ2-3, the V gene TRBV5-5, with 11 bases fitting TRBD1. CDR3 length equals 15 residues. Germline loops: CDR1 SGHKS, CDR2 YYEKEE (reference sequence). Trimming removed 1 base from V and 4 bases from J; junction bases left unmatched: 2.